This is a list of T cell receptor beta chains from one sample in a study of shared clonotypes between healthy human individuals. This table comes from immunoSEQ multiplex PCR, and its TCRdb copy is limited to in-frame clones, with some not included. The table includes millions of clones, more than 80% detected once. Sequenced sample: naive CD4+ T cells sorted from blood. The receptors here all came from a man younger than 30 in good health. CDR3s include the opening cysteine and the closing phenylalanine or tryptophan. D genes are given only for firm matches. Clone size is not always given. Where it is, it says once, few, many or a class for expanded clones.

V gene: TRBV9; D gene: TRBD1; clone size: -; J gene: TRBJ2-5; CDR3 protein: CASSATGTGGQETQYF; CDR3 DNA: TGTGCCAGCAGCGCCACCGGGACAGGGGGCCAAGAGACCCAGTACTTC
V gene: TRBV7-2; D gene: -; clone size: -; J gene: TRBJ2-1; CDR3 protein: CASSLGGLALPYNEQFF; CDR3 DNA: TGTGCCAGCAGCTTAGGGGGCCTAGCTCTCCCCTACAATGAGCAGTTCTTC
V gene: TRBV18; D gene: TRBD1; clone size: -; J gene: TRBJ2-5; CDR3 protein: CASSPPVVGQGQETQYF; CDR3 DNA: TGTGCCAGCTCACCACCGGTCGTCGGACAGGGACAAGAGACCCAGTACTTC
V gene: TRBV7-2; D gene: TRBD2; clone size: -; J gene: TRBJ2-7; CDR3 protein: CASSLEGRGDEQYF; CDR3 DNA: TGTGCCAGCAGCTTAGAGGGGCGGGGGGACGAGCAGTACTTC
V gene: TRBV7-2; D gene: TRBD1; clone size: -; J gene: TRBJ2-2; CDR3 protein: CASSSAGTGATGELFF; CDR3 DNA: TGTGCCAGCAGCTCAGCAGGGACAGGGGCCACCGGGGAGCTGTTTTTT
V gene: TRBV9; D gene: -; clone size: -; J gene: TRBJ2-5; CDR3 protein: CASSVGGKETQYF; CDR3 DNA: TGTGCCAGCAGCGTGGGCGGGAAAGAGACCCAGTACTTC
V gene: TRBV6-1; D gene: -; clone size: -; J gene: TRBJ1-2; CDR3 protein: CASSEGAVVGNYGYTF; CDR3 DNA: TGTGCCAGCAGTGAAGGGGCCGTAGTGGGAAACTATGGCTACACCTTC
V gene: TRBV18; D gene: TRBD1; clone size: -; J gene: TRBJ1-6; CDR3 protein: CASSPGQGALNSPLHF; CDR3 DNA: TGTGCCAGCTCACCAGGACAGGGGGCATTAAATTCACCCCTCCACTTT
V gene: TRBV7-9; D gene: -; clone size: -; J gene: TRBJ2-3; CDR3 protein: CATGQGDTQYF; CDR3 DNA: TGTGCCACCGGTCAGGGAGATACGCAGTATTTT
V gene: TRBV5-1; D gene: -; clone size: -; J gene: TRBJ1-6; CDR3 protein: CASSWGGSPLHF; CDR3 DNA: TGCGCCAGCAGCTGGGGAGGATCACCCCTCCACTTT
V gene: TRBV6-1; D gene: -; clone size: -; J gene: TRBJ2-7; CDR3 protein: CASSERGNESEQYF; CDR3 DNA: TGTGCCAGCAGTGAACGTGGGAATGAATCCGAGCAGTACTTC
V gene: TRBV5-4; D gene: -; clone size: -; J gene: TRBJ2-3; CDR3 protein: CASSLSRFGVDTQYF; CDR3 DNA: TGTGCCAGCAGCTTGTCCCGGTTTGGTGTAGATACGCAGTATTTT
V gene: TRBV18; D gene: -; clone size: -; J gene: TRBJ2-2; CDR3 protein: CASSPRTGGDTGELFF; CDR3 DNA: TGTGCCAGCTCACCACGGACAGGAGGGGACACCGGGGAGCTGTTTTTT
V gene: TRBV28; D gene: -; clone size: -; J gene: TRBJ1-1; CDR3 protein: CASVSNTEAFF; CDR3 DNA: TGTGCCAGCGTTTCGAACACTGAAGCTTTCTTT
V gene: TRBV4-2; D gene: TRBD1; clone size: -; J gene: TRBJ1-4; CDR3 protein: CASSSPTGQTEKLFF; CDR3 DNA: TGTGCCAGCAGCTCCCCGACAGGGCAGACTGAAAAACTGTTTTTT
V gene: TRBV19; D gene: -; clone size: -; J gene: TRBJ1-2; CDR3 protein: CASRLARYGYTF; CDR3 DNA: TGTGCCAGCCGTCTAGCCCGCTATGGCTACACCTTC
V gene: TRBV2; D gene: TRBD1; clone size: -; J gene: TRBJ1-4; CDR3 protein: CAWRGTGNEKLFF; CDR3 DNA: TGTGCCTGGAGAGGGACAGGAAATGAAAAACTGTTTTTT
V gene: TRBV7-6; D gene: -; clone size: -; J gene: TRBJ2-4; CDR3 protein: CASSPTTGRWDIQYF; CDR3 DNA: TGTGCCAGCAGCCCAACCACGGGGCGGTGGGACATTCAGTACTTC
V gene: TRBV11-2; D gene: -; clone size: -; J gene: TRBJ2-1; CDR3 protein: CASSLLEVNNEQFF; CDR3 DNA: TGTGCCAGCAGCTTATTGGAGGTGAACAATGAGCAGTTCTTC
V gene: TRBV28; D gene: -; clone size: -; J gene: TRBJ2-7; CDR3 protein: CASREPAKTGRALYEQYF; CDR3 DNA: TGTGCCAGCAGGGAGCCGGCCAAAACAGGGCGGGCTCTCTACGAGCAGTACTTC
V gene: TRBV7-9; D gene: TRBD2; clone size: -; J gene: TRBJ2-2; CDR3 protein: CASSPSGGVGELFF; CDR3 DNA: TGTGCCAGCAGCCCGTCGGGAGGGGTCGGGGAGCTGTTTTTT
V gene: TRBV5-1; D gene: -; clone size: -; J gene: TRBJ2-5; CDR3 protein: CASSLEKGSETQYF; CDR3 DNA: TGCGCCAGCAGCTTGGAAAAGGGTTCGGAGACCCAGTACTTC
V gene: TRBV5-1; D gene: -; clone size: -; J gene: TRBJ2-5; CDR3 protein: CASSLGVEETQYF; CDR3 DNA: TGCGCCAGCAGCTTGGGGGTGGAGGAGACCCAGTACTTC
V gene: TRBV7-8; D gene: -; clone size: -; J gene: TRBJ1-4; CDR3 protein: CASSPRGTEKLFF; CDR3 DNA: TGTGCCAGCAGCCCTAGGGGGACTGAAAAACTGTTTTTT
V gene: TRBV9; D gene: -; clone size: once; J gene: TRBJ1-2; CDR3 protein: CASSPPTDAGGYTF; CDR3 DNA: TGTGCCAGCAGCCCTCCGACCGACGCCGGAGGCTACACCTTC
V gene: TRBV5-1; D gene: TRBD2; clone size: -; J gene: TRBJ2-3; CDR3 protein: CASSTGLAGGLTDTQYF; CDR3 DNA: TGCGCCAGCAGCACGGGACTAGCGGGGGGACTAACAGATACGCAGTATTTT
V gene: TRBV10-1; D gene: TRBD1; clone size: -; J gene: TRBJ2-1; CDR3 protein: CASSDDRGSYNEQFF; CDR3 DNA: TGCGCCAGCAGTGACGACAGGGGGAGCTACAATGAGCAGTTCTTC
V gene: TRBV9; D gene: -; clone size: -; J gene: TRBJ2-5; CDR3 protein: CASSVENQETQYF; CDR3 DNA: TGTGCCAGCAGCGTAGAGAACCAAGAGACCCAGTACTTC
V gene: TRBV6-5; D gene: TRBD2; clone size: once; J gene: TRBJ2-5; CDR3 protein: CASSYSPTSGQETQYF; CDR3 DNA: TGTGCCAGCAGTTACTCGCCGACTAGCGGGCAAGAGACCCAGTACTTC
V gene: TRBV7-2; D gene: TRBD2; clone size: -; J gene: TRBJ2-2; CDR3 protein: CASSSLGGVGLAVSGELFF; CDR3 DNA: TGTGCCAGCAGCTCCCTGGGGGGGGTTGGGCTAGCGGTTTCCGGGGAGCTGTTTTTT
V gene: TRBV5-1; D gene: -; clone size: -; J gene: TRBJ1-6; CDR3 protein: CASSFSTAYNSPLHF; CDR3 DNA: TGCGCCAGCAGCTTTTCGACAGCCTATAATTCACCCCTCCACTTT
V gene: TRBV6-1; D gene: -; clone size: -; J gene: TRBJ2-7; CDR3 protein: CASRPGFHEQYF; CDR3 DNA: TGTGCCAGCCGTCCAGGCTTCCACGAGCAGTACTTC
V gene: TRBV5-4; D gene: -; clone size: few; J gene: TRBJ1-6; CDR3 protein: CASRATGNSPLHF; CDR3 DNA: TGTGCCAGCAGGGCTACAGGGAATTCACCCCTCCACTTT
V gene: TRBV10-3; D gene: -; clone size: few; J gene: TRBJ1-3; CDR3 protein: CAIASGPEGNTIYF; CDR3 DNA: TGTGCCATCGCCTCGGGGCCTGAGGGAAACACCATATATTTT
V gene: TRBV7-2; D gene: TRBD2; clone size: -; J gene: TRBJ2-4; CDR3 protein: CASSLLGTSVKNIQYF; CDR3 DNA: TGTGCCAGCAGCTTGCTGGGGACTAGCGTTAAAAACATTCAGTACTTC
V gene: TRBV6-5; D gene: TRBD2; clone size: once; J gene: TRBJ2-1; CDR3 protein: CASSYLLAGGTNEQFF; CDR3 DNA: TGTGCCAGCAGTTACTTGCTAGCGGGAGGTACGAATGAGCAGTTCTTC
V gene: TRBV25-1; D gene: -; clone size: -; J gene: TRBJ2-3; CDR3 protein: CASSGDLSTDTQYF; CDR3 DNA: TGTGCCAGCAGTGGGGACCTGAGCACAGATACGCAGTATTTT
V gene: TRBV7-6; D gene: TRBD1; clone size: -; J gene: TRBJ1-1; CDR3 protein: CASSSTGGGNTEAFF; CDR3 DNA: TGTGCCAGCAGCTCGACAGGGGGCGGGAACACTGAAGCTTTCTTT
V gene: TRBV28; D gene: -; clone size: -; J gene: TRBJ1-5; CDR3 protein: CASSLRGARNQPQHF; CDR3 DNA: TGTGCCAGCAGTTTAAGGGGGGCGAGAAATCAGCCCCAGCATTTT
V gene: TRBV7-9; D gene: TRBD2; clone size: -; J gene: TRBJ2-3; CDR3 protein: CASSLAGLVADTQYF; CDR3 DNA: TGTGCCAGCAGCTTAGCGGGACTAGTAGCAGATACGCAGTATTTT
V gene: TRBV7-9; D gene: TRBD2; clone size: -; J gene: TRBJ2-5; CDR3 protein: CASSLGGLAGQETQYF; CDR3 DNA: TGTGCCAGCAGCTTGGGGGGACTAGCGGGACAAGAGACCCAGTACTTC
V gene: TRBV5-6; D gene: -; clone size: once; J gene: TRBJ1-6; CDR3 protein: CASSLYSYNSPLHF; CDR3 DNA: TGTGCCAGCAGCTTGTATTCATATAATTCACCCCTCCACTTT
V gene: TRBV2; D gene: TRBD2; clone size: -; J gene: TRBJ2-3; CDR3 protein: CASGGDADTQYF; CDR3 DNA: TGTGCCAGCGGGGGGGACGCAGATACGCAGTATTTT
V gene: TRBV27; D gene: TRBD2; clone size: -; J gene: TRBJ2-5; CDR3 protein: CASSGLAGAQETQYF; CDR3 DNA: TGTGCCAGCAGTGGACTAGCGGGGGCTCAAGAGACCCAGTACTTC
V gene: TRBV7-9; D gene: -; clone size: -; J gene: TRBJ2-1; CDR3 protein: CASSLETLINEQFF; CDR3 DNA: TGTGCCAGCAGCTTAGAAACACTAATCAATGAGCAGTTCTTC
V gene: TRBV6-1; D gene: TRBD1; clone size: -; J gene: TRBJ1-3; CDR3 protein: CASSEARGGGFGNTIYF; CDR3 DNA: TGTGCCAGCAGTGAAGCGCGGGGAGGGGGCTTTGGAAACACCATATATTTT
V gene: TRBV30; D gene: TRBD1; clone size: -; J gene: TRBJ1-2; CDR3 protein: CAWSYGTDNGYTF; CDR3 DNA: TGTGCCTGGAGTTACGGGACAGATAATGGCTACACCTTC
V gene: TRBV18; D gene: TRBD2; clone size: -; J gene: TRBJ2-3; CDR3 protein: CASSLMTSGSTDTQYF; CDR3 DNA: TGTGCCAGCTCGCTGATGACTAGCGGAAGCACAGATACGCAGTATTTT
V gene: TRBV5-6; D gene: -; clone size: once; J gene: TRBJ2-1; CDR3 protein: CASSLERPLQYNEQFF; CDR3 DNA: TGTGCCAGCAGCCTCGAACGGCCGCTCCAGTACAATGAGCAGTTCTTC
V gene: TRBV19; D gene: -; clone size: -; J gene: TRBJ1-5; CDR3 protein: CASRPTGLSNQPQHF; CDR3 DNA: TGTGCCAGTAGACCAACAGGGCTCAGCAATCAGCCCCAGCATTTT
V gene: TRBV2; D gene: TRBD1; clone size: -; J gene: TRBJ1-2; CDR3 protein: CASSAGTGAAGYTF; CDR3 DNA: TGTGCCAGCAGTGCGGGGACAGGGGCGGCTGGCTACACCTTC
V gene: TRBV25-1; D gene: -; clone size: -; J gene: TRBJ2-7; CDR3 protein: CATHGSSSYEQYF; CDR3 DNA: TGTGCCACTCACGGAAGTAGCTCCTACGAGCAGTACTTC
V gene: TRBV5-1; D gene: TRBD2; clone size: -; J gene: TRBJ2-1; CDR3 protein: CASSITSGGGNEQFF; CDR3 DNA: TGCGCCAGCAGCATTACTAGCGGGGGTGGAAATGAGCAGTTCTTC
V gene: TRBV18; D gene: TRBD1; clone size: -; J gene: TRBJ2-3; CDR3 protein: CASSPRTGADTQYF; CDR3 DNA: TGTGCCAGCTCTCCCAGGACAGGGGCAGATACGCAGTATTTT
V gene: TRBV29-1; D gene: -; clone size: -; J gene: TRBJ2-1; CDR3 protein: CSVELYNEQFF; CDR3 DNA: TGCAGCGTTGAGTTGTACAATGAGCAGTTCTTC
V gene: TRBV6-1; D gene: -; clone size: -; J gene: TRBJ1-2; CDR3 protein: CASSAVRGTYGYTF; CDR3 DNA: TGTGCCAGCAGTGCCGTGAGGGGAACCTATGGCTACACCTTC
V gene: TRBV18; D gene: -; clone size: -; J gene: TRBJ2-3; CDR3 protein: CASSPPGFWTQYF; CDR3 DNA: TGTGCCAGCTCACCACCGGGTTTTTGGACGCAGTATTTT
V gene: TRBV30; D gene: -; clone size: -; J gene: TRBJ2-7; CDR3 protein: CAWSGRGYEQYF; CDR3 DNA: TGTGCCTGGAGTGGTCGGGGCTACGAGCAGTACTTC